These 14 T cell receptor beta chains came from one sample sequenced in a study of cytomegalovirus exposure and HLA in healthy donors. It was with 60 Vbeta and 13 Jbeta primers that the PCR ran. Sequenced by immunoSEQ multiplex PCR; TCRdb stores in-frame clones only, minus some. Of over 70,000 clones in the sample, 70% to 80% are singletons; the top ten hold about 3.8%. The sample consisted of PBMCs. Every receptor here comes from a man aged 30 to 39 in good health and CMV-seronegative.

The chain uses TRBV19 and TRBJ1-6; TRBD1 matches 10 bases. CDR3 length: 14 residues. V lost 5 bases, J lost 9 bases, and 4 bases stayed unmatched. Looked up from germline, CDR1 is LNHDA and CDR2 is SQIVND (reference sequence). The CDR3 spells CASSPGTGVSPLHF. CDR3 coding DNA: TGTGCCAGTAGTCCCGGGACAGGGGTTTCACCCCTCCACTTT.

There are a few counts of this clone. The chain combines TRBV11-2 with TRBJ2-7; perhaps TRBD2 as D (5 bases). Germline CDR1 SGHAT, CDR2 FQNNGV. CDR3 length: 12 residues. The germline V and J ends were trimmed by 5 bases and 4 bases, with 9 bases remaining between them. The CDR3 DNA sequence: TGTGCCAGCAGCCCCCCGGGGTACGAGCAGTACTTC. This sequence encodes CASSPPGYEQYF.

This chain connects TRBV5-1 to TRBJ2-7; the D gene is possibly TRBD2 (6 bases). CDR3 length: 15 residues. The germline CDR1 and CDR2 sequences are SGHRS and YFSETQ. Between the trimmed V and J ends, which lost 0 bases and 3 bases, there was a span of 13 bases. The CDR3 here is CASSLGWEALYEQYF. In nucleotides, the CDR3 is TGCGCCAGCAGCTTGGGGTGGGAGGCGCTCTACGAGCAGTACTTC.

CDR3 sequence: CASSGANEQFF. The CDR3 region has the DNA TGTGCCAGCAGTGGGGCCAATGAGCAGTTCTTC. V usage is TRBV6-1 and J usage is TRBJ2-1; D is undetermined. V gave up 4 bases and J gave up 6 bases, with 4 bases separating them. CDR1 and CDR2 (germline): MNHNS, SASEGT. This CDR3 contains 11 residues.

The CDR3 DNA sequence: TGTGCCACCAGCGGAGCCGGGACACCACAGCTCTATGGCTACACCTTC. This codes for CATSGAGTPQLYGYTF. The V and J genes are TRBV15 and TRBJ1-2; the D gene is possibly TRBD1 (6 bases). Germline CDR1 is LNHNV and CDR2 is YYDKDF (reference sequence). V lost 5 bases to trimming and J lost 4 bases, with 20 bases between them. There are 16 residues in the CDR3.

The CDR3 bases are TGTGCCAGCAGCCCCAGGGACATCTTGTTTGGGACCCAGTACTTC. It translates to CASSPRDILFGTQYF. The V and J genes are TRBV5-6 and TRBJ2-5, with D perhaps TRBD1 (6 bases). The V and J ends lost 4 bases and 7 bases respectively, with 20 bases between them. The CDR3 runs 15 residues. Germline CDR1 and CDR2: SGHDT and YYEEEE.

This clone was recorded once. V gene TRBV5-1 combines with J gene TRBJ2-3, with D tentatively TRBD2 (5 bases). The CDR3 is 15 amino acids. Germline V lookup: CDR1 SGHRS, CDR2 YFSETQ. Trimming left V 4 bases short and J 1 base short, with 13 bases between. CDR3 sequence reads: CASSPDSFGTDTQYF. Written as DNA, the CDR3 is TGCGCCAGCAGCCCGGACTCGTTCGGCACAGATACGCAGTATTTT.

This clone showed up just a few times. V and J are TRBV27 and TRBJ2-7; tentatively, D is TRBD1 (5 bases). Trimming stripped 6 bases from V and 1 base from J, with 16 bases between. This CDR3 has 15 amino acids. The germline gives CDR1 MNHEY, CDR2 SMNVEV (reference sequence). In DNA, the CDR3 is TGTGCCAGCAGCCCCTCCACAGGCCGGTCCTACGAGCAGTACTTC. Encoded protein: CASSPSTGRSYEQYF.

The chain is built from TRBV7-8 and TRBJ1-1; 10 bases map to TRBD1. J lost 0 bases, V lost 5 bases, and 15 bases had no gene match. There are 19 residues in the CDR3. Germline V gene sequence: CDR1 SGHVS, CDR2 FQNEAQ. The CDR3 DNA reads as TGTGCCAGCAGCAATAGAACCTCCGGGACAGGGGCCTTGAACACTGAAGCTTTCTTT. This codes for CASSNRTSGTGALNTEAFF.

The chain employs TRBV4-1 and TRBJ2-7, with 10 nucleotides matching TRBD2. The CDR3 is 14 amino acids. V was clipped by 1 base and J by 5 bases; unmatched bases: 2. The germline gives CDR1 MGHRA, CDR2 YSYEKL. The CDR3 here is CASSQGGLANEQYF. CDR3 nucleotides: TGCGCCAGCAGCCAAGGGGGACTAGCGAACGAGCAGTACTTC.

The chain is built from TRBV7-9 and TRBJ1-2; D uncertain. This CDR3 comprises 13 residues. Germline V gene lookup returns CDR1 SEHNR and CDR2 FQNEAQ (reference sequence). Trimming shortened V by 5 bases and J by 2 bases, and 9 bases separated the two germline ends. CDR3 DNA sequence: TGTGCCAGCAGCCAAAATCCCAACTATGGCTACACCTTC. This encodes CASSQNPNYGYTF.

The rearrangement uses TRBV5-4 and TRBJ2-3, with D tentatively TRBD1 (6 bases). This CDR3 is built from 15 residues. CDR1 is SGHNT, CDR2 YYREEE, per germline (reference sequence). With 0 bases removed from V and 2 bases from J, the gap between germline ends came to 10 bases. CDR3 amino acids: CASSLVDRPTDTQYF. In DNA, the CDR3 is TGTGCCAGCAGCTTGGTTGACAGGCCCACAGATACGCAGTATTTT.

A single count supports this clone. The rearrangement uses TRBV30 and TRBJ1-6, with D possibly TRBD1 on 6 matching bases. Germline lookup yields CDR1 GTSNPN and CDR2 SVGIG (reference sequence). V was pared by 4 bases and J by 7 bases, with 11 bases between. There are 13 residues in the CDR3. Here the CDR3 reads CAWNRVANSPLHF. The DNA for the CDR3 is TGTGCCTGGAACAGGGTTGCGAATTCACCCCTCCACTTT.

This chain links TRBV2 with TRBJ2-2, with D possibly matching TRBD1 (5 bases). Per the germline V gene, CDR1 is SNHLY and CDR2 is FYNNEI. The CDR3 is made up of 13 amino acids. The V end lost 2 bases, the J end lost 6 bases, and 7 bases lay between the germline ends. Here the CDR3 reads CASSETGSGELFF. Written as DNA, the CDR3 is TGTGCCAGCAGTGAAACAGGCTCCGGGGAGCTGTTTTTT.